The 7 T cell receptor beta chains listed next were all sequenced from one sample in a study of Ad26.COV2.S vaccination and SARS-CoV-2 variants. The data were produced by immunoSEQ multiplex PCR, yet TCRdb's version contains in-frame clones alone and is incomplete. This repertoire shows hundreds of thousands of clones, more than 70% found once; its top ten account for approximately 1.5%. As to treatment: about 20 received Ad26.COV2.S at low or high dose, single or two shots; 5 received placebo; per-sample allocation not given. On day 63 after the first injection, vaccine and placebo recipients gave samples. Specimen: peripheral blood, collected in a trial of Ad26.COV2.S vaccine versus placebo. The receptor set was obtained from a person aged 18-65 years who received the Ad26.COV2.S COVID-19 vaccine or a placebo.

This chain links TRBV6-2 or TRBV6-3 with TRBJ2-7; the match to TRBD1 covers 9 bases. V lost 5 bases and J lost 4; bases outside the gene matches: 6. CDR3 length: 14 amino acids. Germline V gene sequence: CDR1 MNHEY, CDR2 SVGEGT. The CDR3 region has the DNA TGTGCCAGCAGTCCAACAGGGGGCAATTACGAGCAGTACTTC. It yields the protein CASSPTGGNYEQYF.

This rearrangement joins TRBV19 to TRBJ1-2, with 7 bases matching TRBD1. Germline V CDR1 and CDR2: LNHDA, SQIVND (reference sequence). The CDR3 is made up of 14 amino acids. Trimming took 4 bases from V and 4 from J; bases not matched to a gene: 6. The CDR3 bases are TGTGCCAGTAGTACCCCGGGACAGATCTATGGCTACACCTTC. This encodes CASSTPGQIYGYTF. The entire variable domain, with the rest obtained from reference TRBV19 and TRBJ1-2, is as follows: DGGITQSPKYLFRKEGQNVTLSCEQNLNHDAMYWYRQDPGQGLRLIYYSQIVNDFQKGDIAEGYSVSREKKESFPLTVTSAQKNPTAFYLCASSTPGQIYGYTFGSGTRLTVV.

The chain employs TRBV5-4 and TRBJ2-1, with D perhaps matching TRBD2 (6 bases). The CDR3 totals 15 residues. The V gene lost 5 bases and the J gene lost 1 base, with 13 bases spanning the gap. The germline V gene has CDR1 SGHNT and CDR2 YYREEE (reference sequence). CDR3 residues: CASSRWSGSYNEQFF. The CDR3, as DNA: TGTGCCAGCAGTAGGTGGAGCGGGTCCTACAATGAGCAGTTCTTC.

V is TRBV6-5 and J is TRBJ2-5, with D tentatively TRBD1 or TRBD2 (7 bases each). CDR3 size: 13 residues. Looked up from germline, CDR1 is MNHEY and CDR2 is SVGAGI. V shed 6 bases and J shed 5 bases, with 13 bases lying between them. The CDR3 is CASRSRGGETQYF. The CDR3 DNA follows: TGTGCCAGCAGATCCAGGGGGGGGGAGACCCAGTACTTC.

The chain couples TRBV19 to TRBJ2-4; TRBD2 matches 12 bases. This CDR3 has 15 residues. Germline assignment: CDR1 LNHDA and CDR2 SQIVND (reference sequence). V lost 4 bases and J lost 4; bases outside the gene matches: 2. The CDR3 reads CASSKGTSGKNIQYF. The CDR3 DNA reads TGTGCCAGTAGTAAGGGGACTAGCGGGAAAAACATTCAGTACTTC.

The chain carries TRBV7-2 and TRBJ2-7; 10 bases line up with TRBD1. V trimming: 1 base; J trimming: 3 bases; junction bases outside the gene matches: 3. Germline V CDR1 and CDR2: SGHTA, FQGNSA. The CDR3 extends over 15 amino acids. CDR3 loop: CASSLGQGAIYEQYF. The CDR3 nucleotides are TGTGCCAGCAGCTTAGGACAGGGGGCTATCTACGAGCAGTACTTC.

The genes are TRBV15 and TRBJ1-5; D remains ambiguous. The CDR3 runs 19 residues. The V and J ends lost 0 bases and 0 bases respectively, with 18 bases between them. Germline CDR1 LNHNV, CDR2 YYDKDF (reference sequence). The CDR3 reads CATSRDYGNTRDSNQPQHF. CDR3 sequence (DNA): TGTGCCACCAGCAGAGATTACGGTAACACGAGGGATAGCAATCAGCCCCAGCATTTT.